The clone carrying this T cell receptor (beta chain) was recorded at least ten times. The CDR3 is 12 residues long. Trimming removed 5 bases from V and 7 bases from J, with 10 bases in between. Looked up from germline, CDR1 is SGHNT and CDR2 is YENEEA. The sample originates from a study of response to subunit inactivated influenza vaccine. TCRdb called the RT-PCR reads again in MiXCR, with one record for every CDR3 protein. The sample comprises almost 600,000 distinct CDR3 sequences, 11% to 15% of which are singletons, and roughly 10% rests with the top ten. This sequence originates from a man aged 50 or older who received an inactivated influenza vaccine. The specimen comprised PBMCs from blood, sampled 12 days after vaccination. V and J are TRBV11-3 and TRBJ2-3; D is ambiguous. CDR3 bases: TGTGCCAGCAGCGCCAACTTAAATACGCAGTATTTT. Amino acid sequence: CASSANLNTQYF.